This T cell receptor beta chain comes out of a study of beta chain features in type 1 diabetes. A note on this clone: Its antigen is still unknown.

Sequenced material consisted of expressed TCRB transcripts (all of the isolated RNA was reverse transcribed). Assay used: immunoSEQ multiplex PCR; TCRdb lists only in-frame clones, some missing. The data show 330,000 or so clones, 10% to 15% seen once. The CDR3 covers 15 residues. Trimming cost V 5 bases and J 3 bases, with 13 bases left between them. Per germline, CDR1 MGHDK and CDR2 SYGVNS. The study's findings and limits: Researchers report that Type 1 diabetes patients had moderately but significantly shorter TCRB CDR3s across all four CD4+ subsets.

The receptor comes from a woman aged 18-29 years with type 1 diabetes. The sample comprised naive CD4+ T cells from blood. V usage is TRBV25-1 and J usage is TRBJ2-2, with TRBD1 as a possible D gene (6 bases). The CDR3 protein is CASSLTGLHTGELFF. Here the CDR3 DNA reads TGTGCCAGCAGTCTAACAGGGCTACACACCGGGGAGCTGTTTTTT.